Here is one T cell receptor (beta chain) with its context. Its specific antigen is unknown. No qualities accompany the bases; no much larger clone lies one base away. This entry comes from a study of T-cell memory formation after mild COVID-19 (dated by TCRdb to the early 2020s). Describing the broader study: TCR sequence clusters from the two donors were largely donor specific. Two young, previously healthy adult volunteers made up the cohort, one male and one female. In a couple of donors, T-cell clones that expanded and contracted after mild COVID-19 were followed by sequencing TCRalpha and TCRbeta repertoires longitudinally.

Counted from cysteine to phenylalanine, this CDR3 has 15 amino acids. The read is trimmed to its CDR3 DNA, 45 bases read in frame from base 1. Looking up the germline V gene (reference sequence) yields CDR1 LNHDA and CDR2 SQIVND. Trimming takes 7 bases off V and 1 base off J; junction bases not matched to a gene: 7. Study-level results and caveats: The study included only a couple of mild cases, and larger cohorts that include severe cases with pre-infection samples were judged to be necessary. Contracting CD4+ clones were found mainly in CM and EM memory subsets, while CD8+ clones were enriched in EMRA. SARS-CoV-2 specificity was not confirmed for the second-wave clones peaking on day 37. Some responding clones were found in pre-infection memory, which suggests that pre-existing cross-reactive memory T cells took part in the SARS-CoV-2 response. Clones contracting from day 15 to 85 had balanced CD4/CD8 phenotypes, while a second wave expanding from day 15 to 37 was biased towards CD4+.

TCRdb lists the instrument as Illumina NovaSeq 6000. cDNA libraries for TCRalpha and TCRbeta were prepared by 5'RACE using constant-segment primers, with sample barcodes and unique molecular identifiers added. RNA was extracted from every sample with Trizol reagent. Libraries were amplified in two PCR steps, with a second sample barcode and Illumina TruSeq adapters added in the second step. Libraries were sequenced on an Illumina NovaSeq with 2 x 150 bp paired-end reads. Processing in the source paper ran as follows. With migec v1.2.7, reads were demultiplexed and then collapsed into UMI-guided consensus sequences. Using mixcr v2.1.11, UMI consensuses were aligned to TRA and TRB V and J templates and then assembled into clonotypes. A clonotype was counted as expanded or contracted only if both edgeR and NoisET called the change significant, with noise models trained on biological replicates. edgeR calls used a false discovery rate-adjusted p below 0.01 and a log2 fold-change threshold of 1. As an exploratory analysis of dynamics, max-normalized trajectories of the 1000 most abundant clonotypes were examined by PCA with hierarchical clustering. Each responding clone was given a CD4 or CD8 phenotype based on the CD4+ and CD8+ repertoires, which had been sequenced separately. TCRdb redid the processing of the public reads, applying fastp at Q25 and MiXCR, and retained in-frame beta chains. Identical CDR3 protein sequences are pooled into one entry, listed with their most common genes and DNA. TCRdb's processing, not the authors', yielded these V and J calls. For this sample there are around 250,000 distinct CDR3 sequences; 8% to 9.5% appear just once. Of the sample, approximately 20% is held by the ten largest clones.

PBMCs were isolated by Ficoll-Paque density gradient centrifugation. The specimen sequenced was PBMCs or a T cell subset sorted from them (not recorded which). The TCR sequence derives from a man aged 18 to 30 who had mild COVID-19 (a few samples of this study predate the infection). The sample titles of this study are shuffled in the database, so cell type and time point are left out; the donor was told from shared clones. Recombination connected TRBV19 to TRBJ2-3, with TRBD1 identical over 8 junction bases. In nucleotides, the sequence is TGTGCCAGTACTATCGGGACAGGAGGCACAGATACGCAGTATTTT. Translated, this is CASTIGTGGTDTQYF. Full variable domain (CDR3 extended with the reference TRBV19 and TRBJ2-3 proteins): DGGITQSPKYLFRKEGQNVTLSCEQNLNHDAMYWYRQDPGQGLRLIYYSQIVNDFQKGDIAEGYSVSREKKESFPLTVTSAQKNPTAFYLCASTIGTGGTDTQYFGPGTRLTVL.